These 6 T cell receptor beta chains originate from one sample sequenced in a study. Via MiXCR, TCRdb re-called the RT-PCR reads, giving one row per CDR3 protein. The sample yields about 680,000 distinct CDR3 sequences, about 14% seen once. The source material was memory CD4+ T cells from blood. The receptors come from a female donor in good health, serving as a healthy control.

V gene TRBV4-2 combines with J gene TRBJ1-2; 10 bases map to TRBD1. CDR3 size: 17 residues. Germline values: CDR1 LGHNA, CDR2 YNFKEQ. Trimming cost V 4 bases and J 0 bases; bases outside gene matches: 8. CDR3 region: CASSLRQGAVANYGYTF. Written as DNA, the CDR3 is TGTGCCAGCAGCCTTCGACAGGGGGCAGTAGCTAACTATGGCTACACCTTC.

This clonotype was picked up many times. This chain joins TRBV29-1 and TRBJ2-2; TRBD2 is a possible D gene (6 bases). The CDR3 is 11 amino acids. V was trimmed by 3 bases and J by 11 bases, leaving 10 bases between them. CDR1 and CDR2 (germline): SQVTM, ANQGSEA. CDR3 protein: CSVDRGGELFF. In nucleotides, the CDR3 is TGCAGCGTTGATAGGGGAGGAGAGCTGTTTTTT.

This clonotype was counted many times. J is TRBJ2-7 and V is TRBV7-2; D remains unclear. V lost 7 bases to trimming and J lost 1 base, with 11 bases between them. The CDR3 is made up of 13 amino acids. Germline CDR1 reads SGHTA; CDR2 reads FQGNSA. CDR3 residues: CASTLSVSYEQYF. CDR3 nucleotide sequence: TGTGCCAGCACCTTGTCAGTTTCCTACGAGCAGTACTTC.

This clonotype has ten or more counts. The V and J genes are TRBV24-1 and TRBJ2-1; 10 bases agree with TRBD2. The CDR3 length is 15 residues. V was pared by 8 bases and J by 7 bases, with 10 bases of the junction left unmatched. The V gene's germline CDR1 is KGHDR and CDR2 SFDVKD. The CDR3 DNA reads TGTGCCACCACGGGTTCTAGCGGGAGTGGGAATGAGCAGTTCTTC. Its protein is CATTGSSGSGNEQFF.

The chain links TRBV6-1 to TRBJ2-3; no definite D call. The CDR3 runs to 14 residues. Germline lookup yields CDR1 MNHNS and CDR2 SASEGT. V lost 4 bases to trimming and J lost 2 bases, with 10 bases between them. The CDR3 loop is CASSVHGSTDTQYF. In nucleotides, the CDR3 is TGTGCCAGCAGTGTACACGGTTCCACAGATACGCAGTATTTT.

This clonotype has a handful of counts. The chain couples TRBV2 to TRBJ1-2, with unresolved D. Per germline, CDR1 SNHLY and CDR2 FYNNEI. This CDR3 spans 12 amino acids. V gave up 5 bases and J gave up 8 bases, with 12 bases separating them. The CDR3 protein is CASSYGPRGYTF. DNA of the CDR3: TGTGCCAGCAGTTACGGCCCTAGGGGCTACACCTTC.